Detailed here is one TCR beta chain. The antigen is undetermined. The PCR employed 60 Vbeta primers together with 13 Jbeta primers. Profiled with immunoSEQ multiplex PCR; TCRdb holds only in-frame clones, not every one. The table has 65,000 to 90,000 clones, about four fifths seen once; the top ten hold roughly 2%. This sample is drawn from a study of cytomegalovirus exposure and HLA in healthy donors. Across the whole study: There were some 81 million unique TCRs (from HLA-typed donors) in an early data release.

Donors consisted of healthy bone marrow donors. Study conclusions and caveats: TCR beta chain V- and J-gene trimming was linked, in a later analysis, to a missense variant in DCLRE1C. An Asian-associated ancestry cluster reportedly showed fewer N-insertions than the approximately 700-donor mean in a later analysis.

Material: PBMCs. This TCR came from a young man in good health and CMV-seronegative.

The DNA of the CDR3 is TGTGCCAGCTCACCAATCGGGTTAGGGGGATTCGTAAAATCAACGGCCCACTACGAGCAGTACTTC. Encoded protein: CASSPIGLGGFVKSTAHYEQYF. The V and J genes are TRBV18 and TRBJ2-7; possibly TRBD1 for D (6 bases). The V gene's germline CDR1 is KGHSH and CDR2 LQKENI. V lost 2 bases and J 3 bases, leaving 35 bases between the germline ends. The CDR3 totals 22 residues.